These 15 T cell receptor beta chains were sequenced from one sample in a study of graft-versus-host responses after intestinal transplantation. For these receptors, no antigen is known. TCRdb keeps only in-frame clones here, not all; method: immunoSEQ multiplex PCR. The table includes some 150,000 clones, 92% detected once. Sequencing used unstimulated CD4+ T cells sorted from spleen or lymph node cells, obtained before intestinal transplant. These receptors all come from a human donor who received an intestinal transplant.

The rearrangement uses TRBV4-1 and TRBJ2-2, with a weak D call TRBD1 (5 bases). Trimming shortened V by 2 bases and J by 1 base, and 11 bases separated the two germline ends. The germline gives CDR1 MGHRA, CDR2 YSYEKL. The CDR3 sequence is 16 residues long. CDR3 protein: CASSQPSTGNTGELFF. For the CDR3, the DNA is TGCGCCAGCAGCCAACCGTCTACAGGGAACACCGGGGAGCTGTTTTTT.

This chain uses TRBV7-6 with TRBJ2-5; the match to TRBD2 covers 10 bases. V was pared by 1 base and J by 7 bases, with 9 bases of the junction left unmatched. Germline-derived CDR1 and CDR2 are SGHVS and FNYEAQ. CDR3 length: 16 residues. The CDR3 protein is CASSLGAGGTHGTQYF. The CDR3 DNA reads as TGTGCCAGCAGCTTAGGAGCGGGAGGGACCCATGGGACCCAGTACTTC.

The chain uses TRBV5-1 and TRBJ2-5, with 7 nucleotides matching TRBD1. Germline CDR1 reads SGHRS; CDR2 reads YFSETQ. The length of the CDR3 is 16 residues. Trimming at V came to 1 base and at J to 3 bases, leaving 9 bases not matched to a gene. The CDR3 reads CASSLLTGTDKETQYF. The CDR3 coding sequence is TGCGCCAGCAGCTTGCTGACCGGGACAGATAAAGAGACCCAGTACTTC.

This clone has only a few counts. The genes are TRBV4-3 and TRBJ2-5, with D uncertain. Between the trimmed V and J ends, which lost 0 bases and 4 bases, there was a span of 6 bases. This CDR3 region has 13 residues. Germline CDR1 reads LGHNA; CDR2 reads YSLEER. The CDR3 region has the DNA TGCGCCAGCAGCCAAGAGTTAAGAGAGACCCAGTACTTC. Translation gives CASSQELRETQYF.

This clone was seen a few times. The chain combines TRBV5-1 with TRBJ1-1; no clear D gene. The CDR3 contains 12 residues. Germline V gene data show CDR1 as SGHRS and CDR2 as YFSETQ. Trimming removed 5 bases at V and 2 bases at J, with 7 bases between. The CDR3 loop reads CASRYSNTEAFF. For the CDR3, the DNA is TGCGCCAGCAGATACAGTAACACTGAAGCTTTCTTT.

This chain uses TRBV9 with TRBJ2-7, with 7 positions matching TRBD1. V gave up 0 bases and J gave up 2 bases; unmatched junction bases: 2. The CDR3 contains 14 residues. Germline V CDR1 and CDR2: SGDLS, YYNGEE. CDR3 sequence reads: CASSVGGQTYEQYF. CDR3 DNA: TGTGCCAGCAGCGTAGGGGGACAGACCTACGAGCAGTACTTC.

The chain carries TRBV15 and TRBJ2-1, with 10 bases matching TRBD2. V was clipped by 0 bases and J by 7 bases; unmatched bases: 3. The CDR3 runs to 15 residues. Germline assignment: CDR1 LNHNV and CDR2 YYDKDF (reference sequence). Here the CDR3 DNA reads TGTGCCACCAGCAGAGATAAACTAGCGGGAAATGAGCAGTTCTTC. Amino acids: CATSRDKLAGNEQFF.

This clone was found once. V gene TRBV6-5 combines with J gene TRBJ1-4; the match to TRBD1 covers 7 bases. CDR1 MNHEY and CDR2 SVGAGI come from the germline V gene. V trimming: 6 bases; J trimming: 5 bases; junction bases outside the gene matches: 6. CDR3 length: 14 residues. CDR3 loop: CASRWDRTNEKLFF. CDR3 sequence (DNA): TGTGCCAGCAGGTGGGACAGAACCAATGAAAAACTGTTTTTT.

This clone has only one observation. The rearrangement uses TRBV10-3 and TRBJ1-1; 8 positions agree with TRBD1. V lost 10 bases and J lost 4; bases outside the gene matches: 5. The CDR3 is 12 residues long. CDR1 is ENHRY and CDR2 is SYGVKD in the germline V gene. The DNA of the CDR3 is TGTGCCACCGGACAGGGCGCCACTGAAGCTTTCTTT. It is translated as CATGQGATEAFF.

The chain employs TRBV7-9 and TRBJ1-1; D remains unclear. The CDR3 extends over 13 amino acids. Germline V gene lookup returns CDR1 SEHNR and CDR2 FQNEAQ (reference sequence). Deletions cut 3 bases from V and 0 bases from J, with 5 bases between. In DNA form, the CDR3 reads TGTGCCAGCAGCTTCCCCTTGAACACTGAAGCTTTCTTT. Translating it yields CASSFPLNTEAFF. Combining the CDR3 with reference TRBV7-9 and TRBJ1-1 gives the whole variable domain DTGVSQNPRHKITKRGQNVTFRCDPISEHNRLYWYRQTLGQGPEFLTYFQNEAQLEKSRLLSDRFSAERPKGSFSTLEIQRTEQGDSAMYLCASSFPLNTEAFFGQGTRLTVV.

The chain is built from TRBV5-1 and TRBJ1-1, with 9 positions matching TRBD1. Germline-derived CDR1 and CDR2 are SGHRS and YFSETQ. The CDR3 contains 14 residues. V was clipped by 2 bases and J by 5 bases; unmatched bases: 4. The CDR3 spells CASSLYRGLTEAFF. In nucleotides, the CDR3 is TGCGCCAGCAGCTTATACAGGGGGCTGACTGAAGCTTTCTTT. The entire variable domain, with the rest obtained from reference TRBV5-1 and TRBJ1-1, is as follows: KAGVTQTPRYLIKTRGQQVTLSCSPISGHRSVSWYQQTPGQGLQFLFEYFSETQRNKGNFPGRFSGRQFSNSRSEMNVSTLELGDSALYLCASSLYRGLTEAFFGQGTRLTVV.

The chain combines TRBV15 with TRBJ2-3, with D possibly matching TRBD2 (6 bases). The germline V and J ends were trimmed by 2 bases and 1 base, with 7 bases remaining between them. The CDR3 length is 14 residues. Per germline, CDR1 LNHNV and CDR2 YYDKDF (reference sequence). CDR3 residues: CATSRPGGTDTQYF. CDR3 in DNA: TGTGCCACCAGCAGACCGGGAGGCACAGATACGCAGTATTTT.

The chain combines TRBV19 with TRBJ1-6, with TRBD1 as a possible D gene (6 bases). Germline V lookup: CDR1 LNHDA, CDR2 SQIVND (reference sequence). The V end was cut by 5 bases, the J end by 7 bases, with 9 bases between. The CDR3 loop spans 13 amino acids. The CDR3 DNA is TGTGCCAGTAGTCCAGGGGCGAATTCACCCCTCCACTTT. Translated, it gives CASSPGANSPLHF. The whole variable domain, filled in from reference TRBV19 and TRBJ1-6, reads DGGITQSPKYLFRKEGQNVTLSCEQNLNHDAMYWYRQDPGQGLRLIYYSQIVNDFQKGDIAEGYSVSREKKESFPLTVTSAQKNPTAFYLCASSPGANSPLHFGNGTRLTVT.

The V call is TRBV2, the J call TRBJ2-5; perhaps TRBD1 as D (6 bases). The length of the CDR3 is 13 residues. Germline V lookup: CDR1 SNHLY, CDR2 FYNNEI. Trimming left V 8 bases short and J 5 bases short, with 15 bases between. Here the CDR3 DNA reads TGTGCCAGCGGCAGGGGCACCCGGGAGACCCAGTACTTC. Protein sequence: CASGRGTRETQYF.

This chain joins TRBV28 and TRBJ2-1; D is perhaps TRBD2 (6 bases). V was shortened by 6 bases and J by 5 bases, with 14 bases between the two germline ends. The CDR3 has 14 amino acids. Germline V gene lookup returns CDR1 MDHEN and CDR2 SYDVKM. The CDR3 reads CASSLVRRDNEQFF. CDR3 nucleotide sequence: TGTGCCAGCAGCTTAGTGAGGAGGGACAATGAGCAGTTCTTC.